This is a list of T cell receptor beta chains from one sample in a study of shared clonotypes between healthy human individuals. The assay was immunoSEQ multiplex PCR, and TCRdb's table has in-frame clones only and misses some. This table holds 300,000 to 400,000 clones, approximately 74% found once. The specimen was memory CD4+ T cells sorted from blood. These TCRs come from a man aged 25 to 40 in good health. CDR3s include the opening cysteine and the closing phenylalanine or tryptophan. The order of the fields is D gene, clone size, J gene, V gene, CDR3 protein, CDR3 DNA. D genes are given only for firm matches. Size values are once, few and many counts, or a class for expanded clones, and some rows have none.

D gene: -; clone size: -; J gene: TRBJ2-3; V gene: TRBV5-4; CDR3 protein: CASSWTAGTDTQYF; CDR3 DNA: TGTGCCAGCAGCTGGACTGCCGGCACAGATACGCAGTATTTT
D gene: TRBD2; clone size: -; J gene: TRBJ2-3; V gene: TRBV5-1; CDR3 protein: CASSLEVAGVDTQYF; CDR3 DNA: TGCGCCAGCAGCTTGGAGGTAGCGGGAGTAGATACGCAGTATTTT
D gene: -; clone size: few; J gene: TRBJ2-4; V gene: TRBV18; CDR3 protein: CASSPPGGRRAKNIQYF; CDR3 DNA: TGTGCCAGCTCACCACCGGGGGGGCGGAGAGCCAAAAACATTCAGTACTTC
D gene: -; clone size: few; J gene: TRBJ1-1; V gene: TRBV11-3; CDR3 protein: CASSLAPGREAFF; CDR3 DNA: TGTGCCAGCAGCTTAGCACCGGGACGTGAAGCTTTCTTT
D gene: -; clone size: few; J gene: TRBJ2-3; V gene: TRBV5-4; CDR3 protein: CASSSGLRSSTDTQYF; CDR3 DNA: TGTGCCAGCAGCTCGGGACTTCGTTCTAGCACAGATACGCAGTATTTT
D gene: -; clone size: -; J gene: TRBJ2-7; V gene: TRBV5-6; CDR3 protein: CASSLDRNYEQYF; CDR3 DNA: TGTGCCAGCAGCTTGGATAGGAACTACGAGCAGTACTTC
D gene: -; clone size: -; J gene: TRBJ1-5; V gene: TRBV6-1; CDR3 protein: CASSEAEQVLNQPQHF; CDR3 DNA: TGTGCCAGCAGTGAAGCCGAACAGGTTCTCAATCAGCCCCAGCATTTT
D gene: TRBD1; clone size: -; J gene: TRBJ2-1; V gene: TRBV25-1; CDR3 protein: CASSRGLYNEQFF; CDR3 DNA: TGTGCCAGCAGTAGGGGGCTGTACAATGAGCAGTTCTTC
D gene: -; clone size: -; J gene: TRBJ2-1; V gene: TRBV4-1; CDR3 protein: CASSQEGSSYNEQFF; CDR3 DNA: TGCGCCAGCAGCCAAGAGGGCAGCTCCTACAATGAGCAGTTCTTC
D gene: -; clone size: -; J gene: TRBJ2-3; V gene: TRBV15; CDR3 protein: CATSRDIQGIMDTQYF; CDR3 DNA: TGTGCCACCAGCAGAGATATACAGGGAATTATGGATACGCAGTATTTT
D gene: -; clone size: -; J gene: TRBJ2-7; V gene: TRBV5-5; CDR3 protein: CASSPGGKLRVYYEQYF; CDR3 DNA: TGTGCCAGCAGCCCTGGGGGGAAGCTGCGGGTCTACTACGAGCAGTACTTC
D gene: -; clone size: -; J gene: TRBJ1-2; V gene: TRBV27; CDR3 protein: CASSLSGGQGNYGYTF; CDR3 DNA: TGTGCCAGCAGTTTATCGGGTGGGCAGGGGAACTATGGCTACACCTTC
D gene: -; clone size: many; J gene: TRBJ2-3; V gene: TRBV7-6; CDR3 protein: CASSLAVLGSVDTQYF; CDR3 DNA: TGTGCCAGCAGCTTAGCGGTTCTGGGGTCGGTAGATACGCAGTATTTT
D gene: -; clone size: -; J gene: TRBJ2-2; V gene: TRBV18; CDR3 protein: CASSPPIVRPGELFF; CDR3 DNA: TGTGCCAGCTCACCACCGATCGTACGGCCCGGGGAGCTGTTTTTT
D gene: TRBD2; clone size: -; J gene: TRBJ2-1; V gene: TRBV4-3; CDR3 protein: CASSPRAGGPNEQFF; CDR3 DNA: TGCGCCAGCAGCCCGAGGGCGGGAGGGCCTAATGAGCAGTTCTTC
D gene: -; clone size: -; J gene: TRBJ2-5; V gene: TRBV28; CDR3 protein: CASSFRAETQYF; CDR3 DNA: TGTGCCAGCAGTTTCAGGGCAGAGACCCAGTACTTC
D gene: -; clone size: -; J gene: TRBJ1-5; V gene: TRBV7-2; CDR3 protein: CASSSDKNGSNQPQHF; CDR3 DNA: TGTGCCAGCAGCTCAGACAAAAACGGTAGCAATCAGCCCCAGCATTTT
D gene: TRBD2; clone size: -; J gene: TRBJ2-2; V gene: TRBV27; CDR3 protein: CASSQRGLAALTGTGELFF; CDR3 DNA: TGTGCCAGCAGCCAAAGAGGACTAGCGGCATTAACGGGCACCGGGGAGCTGTTTTTT
D gene: TRBD1; clone size: -; J gene: TRBJ1-2; V gene: TRBV5-1; CDR3 protein: CASSLQGADGYTF; CDR3 DNA: TGCGCCAGCAGCTTACAGGGGGCTGATGGCTACACCTTC
D gene: TRBD1; clone size: -; J gene: TRBJ1-2; V gene: TRBV18; CDR3 protein: CASSPQGATGGYTF; CDR3 DNA: TGTGCCAGCTCACCTCAGGGGGCCACCGGTGGCTACACCTTC
D gene: TRBD1; clone size: -; J gene: TRBJ2-5; V gene: TRBV10-3; CDR3 protein: CAISGTGLQKTQYF; CDR3 DNA: TGTGCCATCAGTGGGACAGGGCTACAAAAGACCCAGTACTTC
D gene: -; clone size: once; J gene: TRBJ2-2; V gene: TRBV27; CDR3 protein: CASSFFAGNTGELFF; CDR3 DNA: TGTGCCAGCAGTTTCTTTGCAGGGAACACCGGGGAGCTGTTTTTT
D gene: TRBD2; clone size: -; J gene: TRBJ2-7; V gene: TRBV23-1; CDR3 protein: CASSQYPRETHEQYF; CDR3 DNA: TGCGCCAGCAGTCAATATCCGCGGGAGACCCACGAGCAGTACTTC
D gene: -; clone size: -; J gene: TRBJ2-3; V gene: TRBV5-1; CDR3 protein: CASSSSNTDTQYF; CDR3 DNA: TGCGCCAGCAGCTCCTCTAACACAGATACGCAGTATTTT
D gene: TRBD1; clone size: -; J gene: TRBJ2-7; V gene: TRBV19; CDR3 protein: CASSPTTGTYEQYF; CDR3 DNA: TGTGCCAGCTCCCCCACGACAGGGACCTACGAGCAGTACTTC
D gene: -; clone size: -; J gene: TRBJ2-1; V gene: TRBV11-2; CDR3 protein: CASSFSSYNEQFF; CDR3 DNA: TGTGCCAGCAGCTTCTCCTCCTACAATGAGCAGTTCTTC
D gene: -; clone size: once; J gene: TRBJ1-4; V gene: TRBV27; CDR3 protein: CASSSGPRFATNEKLFF; CDR3 DNA: TGTGCCAGCAGTTCCGGACCGAGATTTGCAACTAATGAAAAACTGTTTTTT
D gene: TRBD1; clone size: -; J gene: TRBJ2-2; V gene: TRBV6-1; CDR3 protein: CASSVVWTGLTGELFF; CDR3 DNA: TGTGCCAGCAGTGTTGTTTGGACAGGACTCACCGGGGAGCTGTTTTTT
D gene: -; clone size: once; J gene: TRBJ1-2; V gene: TRBV2; CDR3 protein: CASTGYEGYTF; CDR3 DNA: TGTGCCAGCACCGGATACGAAGGCTACACCTTC
D gene: -; clone size: -; J gene: TRBJ2-4; V gene: TRBV21-1; CDR3 protein: CASKPRQGLRMAKNIQYF; CDR3 DNA: TGTGCCAGCAAGCCTAGACAGGGATTGAGAATGGCCAAAAACATTCAGTACTTC
D gene: -; clone size: -; J gene: TRBJ2-1; V gene: TRBV6-6; CDR3 protein: CASRKGRASYNEQFF; CDR3 DNA: TGTGCCAGCAGAAAGGGACGGGCCTCCTACAATGAGCAGTTCTTC
D gene: -; clone size: -; J gene: TRBJ2-7; V gene: TRBV13; CDR3 protein: CASSSRTYEPYGEQYF; CDR3 DNA: TGTGCCAGCAGCTCCCGGACCTACGAGCCGTATGGAGAGCAGTACTTC
D gene: -; clone size: few; J gene: TRBJ2-7; V gene: TRBV6-6; CDR3 protein: CASSYSAGWMDEQYF; CDR3 DNA: TGTGCCAGCAGTTACTCGGCAGGCTGGATGGACGAGCAGTACTTC
D gene: TRBD2; clone size: -; J gene: TRBJ2-3; V gene: TRBV5-6; CDR3 protein: CASSLVGGRGFDTQYF; CDR3 DNA: TGTGCCAGCAGCTTGGTTGGCGGGAGGGGTTTCGATACGCAGTATTTT
D gene: -; clone size: -; J gene: TRBJ2-2; V gene: TRBV5-4; CDR3 protein: CASSLAPGRGTGELFF; CDR3 DNA: TGTGCCAGCAGCTTGGCGCCAGGGAGAGGCACCGGGGAGCTGTTTTTT
D gene: -; clone size: -; J gene: TRBJ2-1; V gene: TRBV21-1; CDR3 protein: CASSAAGYSYNEQFF; CDR3 DNA: TGTGCCAGCAGCGCTGCGGGGTACTCCTACAATGAGCAGTTCTTC
D gene: TRBD1; clone size: -; J gene: TRBJ1-1; V gene: TRBV27; CDR3 protein: CASRQGGWNTEAFF; CDR3 DNA: TGTGCCAGCCGTCAGGGGGGGTGGAACACTGAAGCTTTCTTT
D gene: -; clone size: few; J gene: TRBJ1-2; V gene: TRBV28; CDR3 protein: CASSFVMTAHESGYTF; CDR3 DNA: TGTGCCAGCAGTTTCGTTATGACCGCTCATGAGAGTGGCTACACCTTC